The clone carrying this T cell receptor (beta chain) was seen a few times. Its matching antigen is unknown. TCRdb re-derived calls from the 5' RACE reads in MiXCR, one entry per CDR3 protein. This sample yields roughly 470,000 distinct CDR3 sequences, of which approximately 15% are seen a single time; approximately 0.98% belongs to the top ten. This specimen belongs to a study of identical twins. Study-wide results and limits: Zero-insertion analyses could be partly confounded by invariant MAIT and iNKT cells.

Germline assignment: CDR1 SNHLY and CDR2 FYNNEI. With 8 bases removed from V and 0 bases from J, the gap between germline ends came to 11 bases. This CDR3 region has 15 residues. Donors uniformly comprised healthy Caucasians. This same sample was also part of a study on yellow fever vaccine responses in identical twins. That study adds: After vaccination, twins' T cell response reportedly seemed partly convergent, partly personalized.

The sequence derives from a woman between 18 and 30 years old in good health. V is TRBV2 and J is TRBJ2-6; D ambiguous. The specimen sequenced was CD4+ T cells sorted from blood. The CDR3 nucleotides are TGTGCCAGCCGTTGGGTGGACTCTGGGGCCAACGTCCTGACTTTC. Protein product: CASRWVDSGANVLTF.